This is a list of T cell receptor beta chains from one sample in a study of blood T cell repertoires in COVID-19. Sequencing used immunoSEQ multiplex PCR; TCRdb keeps in-frame clones, though not all of them. This table has about 110,000 clones, roughly 80% appearing once. The specimen was peripheral blood. These receptors all come from a human donor in a cohort sampled during active COVID-19. Each CDR3 is given with its conserved first and last residue. The order of the fields is CDR3 DNA, CDR3 protein, V gene, clone size, D gene, J gene. D genes are given only for firm matches. Clone size, where shown, is once, few, many, or a class for clones that have expanded.

CDR3nt: TGTGCCAGCAGTACAGGTAGCAATCAGCCCCAGCATTTT
CDR3aa: CASSTGSNQPQHF
v_gene: TRBV12-3/TRBV12-4
abundance: .
d_gene: .
j_gene: TRBJ1-5

CDR3nt: TGTGCCAGCGCCGTCGTCCTAGCGGGAGACGAGCAGTACTTC
CDR3aa: CASAVVLAGDEQYF
v_gene: TRBV28
abundance: .
d_gene: TRBD2
j_gene: TRBJ2-7

CDR3nt: TGCAGCGTCAGGGTTAACTCTGGAAACACCATATATTTT
CDR3aa: CSVRVNSGNTIYF
v_gene: TRBV29-1
abundance: .
d_gene: .
j_gene: TRBJ1-3

CDR3nt: TGTGCCAGCAGTTTATATCAGGACAAATCGACTAATGAAAAACTGTTTTTT
CDR3aa: CASSLYQDKSTNEKLFF
v_gene: TRBV28
abundance: .
d_gene: .
j_gene: TRBJ1-4

CDR3nt: TGTGCCAGCAGCCAAGGGACAGGGAGTGAAGCTTTCTTT
CDR3aa: CASSQGTGSEAFF
v_gene: TRBV3-1/TRBV3-2
abundance: .
d_gene: TRBD1
j_gene: TRBJ1-1

CDR3nt: TGTGCCAGCAGCTTAAGGCGCTTTAGTGGGAGGGATAGTATGGATGAGCAGTTCTTC
CDR3aa: CASSLRRFSGRDSMDEQFF
v_gene: TRBV7-8
abundance: few
d_gene: TRBD2
j_gene: TRBJ2-1

CDR3nt: TGTGCCAGCAGCTTACTAGCGGGAGGGCCAGATACGCAGTATTTT
CDR3aa: CASSLLAGGPDTQYF
v_gene: TRBV7-9
abundance: .
d_gene: TRBD2
j_gene: TRBJ2-3

CDR3nt: TGTGCCAGCAGTGTACAACTAGCGGGAGCTAAGGACATTCAGTACTTC
CDR3aa: CASSVQLAGAKDIQYF
v_gene: TRBV27
abundance: .
d_gene: TRBD2
j_gene: TRBJ2-4

CDR3nt: TGTGCCAGCAGTTTGACAGGGAAGACCACTGAAGCTTTCTTT
CDR3aa: CASSLTGKTTEAFF
v_gene: TRBV28
abundance: .
d_gene: TRBD1
j_gene: TRBJ1-1

CDR3nt: TGTGCCAGCAGTTTACGCGGACAGGGGTATCAGCCCCAGCATTTT
CDR3aa: CASSLRGQGYQPQHF
v_gene: TRBV28
abundance: .
d_gene: TRBD1
j_gene: TRBJ1-5

CDR3nt: TGTGCCAGTACGGGGACAGGGACCGTCAATCAGCCCCAGCATTTT
CDR3aa: CASTGTGTVNQPQHF
v_gene: TRBV19
abundance: .
d_gene: TRBD1
j_gene: TRBJ1-5

CDR3nt: TGCGCCAGCAGCCAACACCAATCGGGGAAAGGCTACACCTTC
CDR3aa: CASSQHQSGKGYTF
v_gene: TRBV4-3
abundance: .
d_gene: .
j_gene: TRBJ1-2

CDR3nt: TGTGCCAGCAGCCCCGGGACTAGCGGGAGGTCCCAGGAGCAGTTCTTC
CDR3aa: CASSPGTSGRSQEQFF
v_gene: TRBV7-3
abundance: .
d_gene: TRBD2
j_gene: TRBJ2-1

CDR3nt: TGTGCCAGCAGTCCATCGGGACAGGTAATCGAGCAGTACTTC
CDR3aa: CASSPSGQVIEQYF
v_gene: TRBV28
abundance: .
d_gene: TRBD1
j_gene: TRBJ2-7

CDR3nt: TGTGCCAGCAGCTTAGCTACAGGGTCGAGCACCGGGGAGCTGTTTTTT
CDR3aa: CASSLATGSSTGELFF
v_gene: TRBV7-9
abundance: .
d_gene: .
j_gene: TRBJ2-2

CDR3nt: TGCGCCAGCAGCCAAGGTGTAGCGAGCACTTTAGCGGGAATGGATACGCAGTATTTT
CDR3aa: CASSQGVASTLAGMDTQYF
v_gene: TRBV4-3
abundance: .
d_gene: TRBD2
j_gene: TRBJ2-3

CDR3nt: TGTGCCAGCAGCTCTAGCTTAGGACAGGGAATGAACACTGAAGCTTTCTTT
CDR3aa: CASSSSLGQGMNTEAFF
v_gene: TRBV7-9
abundance: .
d_gene: TRBD1
j_gene: TRBJ1-1

CDR3nt: TGTGCCAGCAGCCCCAGGGAGGCATATTTGAACACTGAAGCTTTCTTT
CDR3aa: CASSPREAYLNTEAFF
v_gene: TRBV9
abundance: .
d_gene: .
j_gene: TRBJ1-1

CDR3nt: TGTGCCAGCAGCCAAGCCTGGGGCGGAACTCAAGAGACCCAGTACTTC
CDR3aa: CASSQAWGGTQETQYF
v_gene: TRBV3-1/TRBV3-2
abundance: .
d_gene: .
j_gene: TRBJ2-5

CDR3nt: TGCGCCAGCTCCCCCACTAGTCCCTACAATGAGCAGTTCTTC
CDR3aa: CASSPTSPYNEQFF
v_gene: TRBV4-1
abundance: once
d_gene: .
j_gene: TRBJ2-1

CDR3nt: TGTGCCAGCTCACCCCGGACTAGCGCCTACAATGAGCAGTTCTTC
CDR3aa: CASSPRTSAYNEQFF
v_gene: TRBV18
abundance: .
d_gene: TRBD2
j_gene: TRBJ2-1

CDR3nt: TGCGCCACCGCCGGGGGGGAAATTACCTCAGATACGCAGTATTTT
CDR3aa: CATAGGEITSDTQYF
v_gene: TRBV5-1
abundance: .
d_gene: TRBD2
j_gene: TRBJ2-3

CDR3nt: TGTGCCAGCAGCCAAGTATCCGGGGTAGCGGGGGAAGGGGGGGAGACCCAGTACTTC
CDR3aa: CASSQVSGVAGEGGETQYF
v_gene: TRBV4-2
abundance: .
d_gene: TRBD2
j_gene: TRBJ2-5

CDR3nt: TGTGCCAGCAGACCACAGGGGGCAATTCTCGAAGCTTTCTTT
CDR3aa: CASRPQGAILEAFF
v_gene: TRBV5-4
abundance: .
d_gene: TRBD1
j_gene: TRBJ1-1

CDR3nt: TGTGCCAGCAGCTTAGTGTTAGCCTACGAGCAGTACTTC
CDR3aa: CASSLVLAYEQYF
v_gene: TRBV11-2
abundance: .
d_gene: .
j_gene: TRBJ2-7

CDR3nt: TGTGCCAGCAGCTTAGTGGATACAGATTACAATGAGCAGTTCTTC
CDR3aa: CASSLVDTDYNEQFF
v_gene: TRBV7-2
abundance: .
d_gene: .
j_gene: TRBJ2-1

CDR3nt: TGTGCCAGCACGGCACAGGGAAGTCAGCCCCAGCATTTT
CDR3aa: CASTAQGSQPQHF
v_gene: TRBV16
abundance: .
d_gene: .
j_gene: TRBJ1-5

CDR3nt: TGTGCCAGCAGTCGACTTGGAGATACGCAGTATTTT
CDR3aa: CASSRLGDTQYF
v_gene: TRBV12-3/TRBV12-4
abundance: .
d_gene: .
j_gene: TRBJ2-3

CDR3nt: TGTGCCAGCAGTTCTACCCCAGGGGGCTATGGCTACACCTTC
CDR3aa: CASSSTPGGYGYTF
v_gene: TRBV28
abundance: .
d_gene: TRBD1
j_gene: TRBJ1-2

CDR3nt: TGTGCCAGCAGTGAATCATTACAGGGAAATTCACCCCTCCACTTT
CDR3aa: CASSESLQGNSPLHF
v_gene: TRBV6-4
abundance: .
d_gene: .
j_gene: TRBJ1-6

CDR3nt: TGTGCCAGCAGCAAAGGGGAGGGGGGCGGCTACACCTTC
CDR3aa: CASSKGEGGGYTF
v_gene: TRBV21-1
abundance: .
d_gene: .
j_gene: TRBJ1-2

CDR3nt: TGTGCCAGCTCATCTACCGGGACTATTAATGAGCAGTTCTTC
CDR3aa: CASSSTGTINEQFF
v_gene: TRBV18
abundance: .
d_gene: TRBD2
j_gene: TRBJ2-1

CDR3nt: TGTGCCAGCAAAGGAACAGGCTCCTACAATGAGCAGTTCTTC
CDR3aa: CASKGTGSYNEQFF
v_gene: TRBV3-1/TRBV3-2
abundance: .
d_gene: .
j_gene: TRBJ2-1

CDR3nt: TGTGCCAGCAGCGAAGGGGGGGCAGGGGTCCTTTCCTACGAGCAGTACTTC
CDR3aa: CASSEGGAGVLSYEQYF
v_gene: TRBV9
abundance: .
d_gene: .
j_gene: TRBJ2-7

CDR3nt: TGTGCCAGCAGCGCGACTAGCGGGAGGGGGGGGGAGACCCAGTACTTC
CDR3aa: CASSATSGRGGETQYF
v_gene: TRBV7-9
abundance: .
d_gene: TRBD2
j_gene: TRBJ2-5

CDR3nt: TGTGCCAGCAGTAGACAGGCAAACATTCAGTACTTC
CDR3aa: CASSRQANIQYF
v_gene: TRBV2
abundance: once
d_gene: .
j_gene: TRBJ2-4

CDR3nt: TGTGCCAGCAGCCAGCTGCACAGGGGGACTAACTATGGCTACACCTTC
CDR3aa: CASSQLHRGTNYGYTF
v_gene: TRBV3-1/TRBV3-2
abundance: .
d_gene: TRBD1
j_gene: TRBJ1-2

CDR3nt: TGTGCCAGCAGCTTAGGGGCAGGGGAAGGTAGCAATCAGCCCCAGCATTTT
CDR3aa: CASSLGAGEGSNQPQHF
v_gene: TRBV7-3
abundance: few
d_gene: .
j_gene: TRBJ1-5

CDR3nt: TGTGCCAGCTCACCCCCCAGGGTGGTACATGGCTACACCTTC
CDR3aa: CASSPPRVVHGYTF
v_gene: TRBV18
abundance: .
d_gene: .
j_gene: TRBJ1-2

CDR3nt: TGCGCCAGCAGCTTGGATGGTAGCGGGATCGCAGATACGCAGTATTTT
CDR3aa: CASSLDGSGIADTQYF
v_gene: TRBV5-1
abundance: .
d_gene: TRBD2
j_gene: TRBJ2-3

CDR3nt: TGTGCCAGCAGCGCTCGGACAGATACCTACGAGCAGTACTTC
CDR3aa: CASSARTDTYEQYF
v_gene: TRBV9
abundance: .
d_gene: .
j_gene: TRBJ2-7

CDR3nt: TGTGCCAGCAGGATTAGCGGGAGCAACACAGATACGCAGTATTTT
CDR3aa: CASRISGSNTDTQYF
v_gene: TRBV27
abundance: .
d_gene: TRBD2
j_gene: TRBJ2-3

CDR3nt: TGCGCCAGCAGCTTGGCCTCGGGGGCTGGGGCCAACGTCCTGACTTTC
CDR3aa: CASSLASGAGANVLTF
v_gene: TRBV5-1
abundance: .
d_gene: .
j_gene: TRBJ2-6

CDR3nt: TGTGCCAGCAGCTTAAAGGGACTAGCGTCCCAGAGCTCCTACAATGAGCAGTTCTTC
CDR3aa: CASSLKGLASQSSYNEQFF
v_gene: TRBV11-3
abundance: .
d_gene: TRBD2
j_gene: TRBJ2-1

CDR3nt: TGTGCCAGCAGCTTAGGCGGAGGGCGGGATCTTAATGAGCAGTTCTTC
CDR3aa: CASSLGGGRDLNEQFF
v_gene: TRBV11-3
abundance: .
d_gene: .
j_gene: TRBJ2-1

CDR3nt: TGCGCCAGCAGCCGAGGACTAGCGGGAGGGCAGGCCTACAATGAGCAGTTCTTC
CDR3aa: CASSRGLAGGQAYNEQFF
v_gene: TRBV4-1
abundance: .
d_gene: TRBD2
j_gene: TRBJ2-1

CDR3nt: TGTGCCAGCAGTTCCCCCTCCCAGGCCTACGAGCAGTACTTC
CDR3aa: CASSSPSQAYEQYF
v_gene: TRBV27
abundance: .
d_gene: .
j_gene: TRBJ2-7